This T cell receptor beta chain was sequenced for a study of molecular identifiers for immune sequencing clone quantification. Concerning this clonotype itself: Its antigen is undetermined.

The germline V gene encodes CDR1 SEHNR and CDR2 FQNEAQ (reference sequence). Unmatched junction bases numbered 5, after V lost 2 bases and J lost 1 base. CDR3 length: 15 amino acids. Previously reported methods and listed TCR primers produced the bulk TCR libraries. TCRdb reprocessed the PCR reads with MiXCR, giving one entry per CDR3 protein. The sample holds just over 40,000 distinct CDR3 sequences, more than 20% seen once. General observations from the study: Among effectors, clones above 20 RNA copies held over 98% of molecules; among naive cells, under 1%. Spiked Jurkat TCR RNA originating from one cell could reportedly be identified amid one million naive cells.

As CD8+CD4-CCR7+CD45RA+ cells, naive CD8 T cells were sorted. The chain recombines TRBV7-9 with TRBJ2-7, with 7 bases matching TRBD1. Sequencing used naive CD8+ T cells from blood, with Jurkat cell RNA spiked in. Sample subset: FACS-sorted CD8+CD4-CCR7+CD45RA+ naive T cells. The source of this sequence is a human donor in good health. Some libraries in this study had Jurkat cell RNA spiked in. CDR3 DNA: TGTGCCAGCAGCTTACCCGGACAGGATTCCTACGAGCAGTACTTC. It is translated as CASSLPGQDSYEQYF.